Each of the 16 T cell receptor beta chains below was sequenced from the same sample in a study of blood T cells in healthy people across ages (dated by TCRdb to about 2015). Receptor amplification or capture employed 5' RACE. The instrument given in TCRdb is Illumina HiSeq 2500. A second 7 to 11 cycle PCR used a sample-barcoded 5' primer and a J-beta primer mix. TCRdb's own reprocessing of the public reads used fastp at Q25 and MiXCR and kept productive beta chains. CDR3 protein sequences are deduplicated, and each keeps its most common genes and DNA. The sample table lists roughly 900,000 distinct CDR3 sequences, about 44% of them with a count of one. Over 10% of the sample is in the top ten clones. Sequencing used blood. Source of these receptors: a man aged 25 to 40 in good health.

The V call is TRBV29-1, the J call TRBJ1-5; 8 nucleotides match TRBD1. CDR1 and CDR2 from the germline V gene are SQVTM and ANQGSEA. The CDR3 is 13 amino acids. The junction had 4 bases not matched to a gene; V was cut back by 6 bases and J by 3 bases. The CDR3: CSVGGQVNQPQHF. The CDR3 nucleotides read TGCAGCGTGGGGGGACAGGTCAATCAGCCCCAGCATTTT.

This clonotype was recorded at least ten times. The chain combines TRBV12-3 or TRBV12-4 with TRBJ2-5, with D unclear. The CDR3 spans 15 residues. The V end lost 5 bases, the J end lost 2 bases, and 15 bases lay between the germline ends. The CDR3 sequence is CASSSVKGGQETQYF. CDR3 nucleotides: TGTGCCAGCAGTAGCGTCAAGGGTGGGCAAGAGACCCAGTACTTC.

This chain joins TRBV20-1 and TRBJ1-5, with 7 nucleotides matching TRBD1. The CDR3 totals 15 residues. Germline CDR1 is DFQATT and CDR2 is SNEGSKA (reference sequence). After removal of 3 bases from V and 5 bases from J, the junction contained 10 bases not matched to a gene. CDR3 DNA sequence: TGCAGTGCTAGCCCGACAGGGATTAAGGATCAGCCCCAGCATTTT. As protein: CSASPTGIKDQPQHF.

The rearrangement uses TRBV6-2 or TRBV6-3 and TRBJ2-2; 7 bases are shared with TRBD2. Germline trimming cut 4 bases from V and 1 base from J; bases unmatched to any gene: 6. Germline V gene lookup returns CDR1 MNHEY and CDR2 SVGEGT. This CDR3 is 16 amino acids long. The CDR3 nucleotides read TGTGCCAGCAGTTTACTCGGCGGGGGGAACACCGGGGAGCTGTTTTTT. Its translation is CASSLLGGGNTGELFF.

Comment on this clonotype: The junction and the germline gene differ at one end; a read error may be behind it. The chain employs TRBV9 and TRBJ2-5; D call uncertain. The CDR3 contains 13 residues. Germline-derived CDR1 and CDR2 are SGDLS and YYNGEE. CDR3 sequence: CASSPEVLETPYF. For the CDR3, the DNA is TGTGCCAGCAGCCCAGAAGTGTTGGAGACCCCGTACTTC.

The table lists this clonotype with many counts. V usage is TRBV28 and J usage is TRBJ2-7; no clear D. The V end was cut by 4 bases, the J end by 0 bases, with 13 bases between. The CDR3 totals 15 residues. Germline V gene data show CDR1 as MDHEN and CDR2 as SYDVKM. The CDR3 bases are TGTGCCAGCAGTTCTTCAGGCGCAAGCTCCTACGAGCAGTACTTC. Residues: CASSSSGASSYEQYF.

This clonotype was seen more than once but under ten times. The chain joins TRBV20-1 to TRBJ1-5; unclear D gene. CDR3 length: 13 residues. Looked up from germline, CDR1 is DFQATT and CDR2 is SNEGSKA (reference sequence). Trimming pared 1 base from V and 1 base from J, leaving 5 bases between. The CDR3 coding sequence is TGCAGTGCTAGAGGAAGGAGCAATCAGCCCCAGCATTTT. It specifies CSARGRSNQPQHF.

V and J are TRBV6-2 or TRBV6-3 and TRBJ2-4; 7 bases map to TRBD1. Per the germline V gene, CDR1 is MNHEY and CDR2 is SVGEGT. V gave up 6 bases and J gave up 0 bases; unmatched junction bases: 8. The CDR3 consists of 16 residues. The CDR3 loop is CASSVVDRIAKNIQYF. The DNA of the CDR3 is TGTGCCAGCAGCGTGGTGGACAGGATAGCCAAAAACATTCAGTACTTC.

The chain links TRBV5-1 to TRBJ2-7; perhaps TRBD1 as D (6 bases). Germline values: CDR1 SGHRS, CDR2 YFSETQ. There are 16 residues in the CDR3. Trimming removed 2 bases at V and 0 bases at J, with 15 bases between. CDR3 residues: CASSFGDIKSSYEQYF. The DNA for the CDR3 is TGCGCCAGCAGCTTTGGGGACATCAAAAGCTCCTACGAGCAGTACTTC.

J is TRBJ2-7 and V is TRBV12-3 or TRBV12-4, with D perhaps being TRBD1 or TRBD2 (5 bases each). This CDR3 has 14 residues. V was cut by 2 bases and J by 7 bases, with 15 bases left in between. The CDR3 DNA sequence: TGTGCCAGCAGTTTACGAGGGGTTGAAGATGAGCAGTACTTC. Translation: CASSLRGVEDEQYF.

The chain combines TRBV12-5 with TRBJ2-7, with D uncertain. Germline CDR1 is LGHNT and CDR2 is FRNRAP. The V gene lost 7 bases and the J gene lost 2 bases, with 15 bases spanning the gap. The CDR3 is 14 residues long. The CDR3 reads CASAPAINPYEQYF. In DNA, the CDR3 is TGTGCTAGTGCCCCAGCAATAAACCCCTACGAGCAGTACTTC.

CDR3 amino acids: CASSVSGTSSYEQYF. The DNA for the CDR3 is TGTGCCAGCAGCGTATCCGGGACGTCCTCCTACGAGCAGTACTTC. The V and J genes are TRBV9 and TRBJ2-7, with D perhaps TRBD1 or TRBD2 (5 bases each). V was shortened by 1 base and J by 0 bases, with 11 bases between the two germline ends. There are 15 residues in the CDR3. The germline V gene has CDR1 SGDLS and CDR2 YYNGEE.

The V and J genes are TRBV6-5 and TRBJ2-7; 7 nucleotides match TRBD1. With 5 bases clipped from V and 6 bases from J, the junction kept 13 bases outside the gene matches. Germline values: CDR1 MNHEY, CDR2 SVGAGI. The CDR3 runs to 15 residues. CDR3 nucleotide sequence: TGTGCCAGCAGTCCTCCGGGACAGAGACCCCCCGAGCAGTACTTC. Amino acid sequence: CASSPPGQRPPEQYF.

This clonotype has only a few counts. The chain carries TRBV7-2 and TRBJ1-2; D is unclear. CDR1 is SGHTA, CDR2 FQGNSA, per germline. The CDR3 consists of 14 residues. V shed 3 bases and J shed 3 bases, with 11 bases lying between them. The chain's CDR3 is CASSFRATYYGYTF. CDR3 nucleotides: TGTGCCAGCAGCTTCCGGGCCACTTACTATGGCTACACCTTC.

There are a few counts of this clonotype. The chain links TRBV9 to TRBJ2-4, with TRBD1 identical over 8 bases. The J call is in doubt because the DNA end fits TRBJ2-7 better. The germline V gene has CDR1 SGDLS and CDR2 YYNGEE. CDR3 length: 14 residues. The CDR3 loop is CASSVAGTGYEQYF. In DNA, the CDR3 is TGTGCCAGCAGCGTCGCCGGGACAGGCTACGAGCAGTACTTC.

The CDR3 bases are TGTGCCACCAGCAGATCCAAGGGATCCACAGATACGCAGTATTTT. This sequence encodes CATSRSKGSTDTQYF. The chain links TRBV15 to TRBJ2-3; D call uncertain. The germline gives CDR1 LNHNV, CDR2 YYDKDF (reference sequence). The CDR3 spans 15 residues. With 2 bases removed from V and 2 bases from J, the gap between germline ends came to 11 bases.